Included here is one T cell receptor (beta chain) sequence, with context. Trimming shortened V by 3 bases and J by 7 bases, and 9 bases separated the two germline ends. Looked up from germline, CDR1 is MNHNS and CDR2 is SASEGT. This CDR3 comprises 12 residues. The entry originates in a study of blood T cell repertoires in COVID-19. Whole-study context: PBMCs, B-cell-depleted T cells, or T cells were the source of the cDNA or gDNA that made up the material.

Donors in Cohort 3 counted as recovered after two negative PCRs, clearance, or symptom resolution. TCRdb's table, derived via immunoSEQ multiplex PCR, lists solely in-frame clones and lacks some. The repertoire includes around 470,000 clones, roughly 91% of them detected once, and approximately 0.65% sits in the top ten. This receptor was obtained from a man in his late teens or twenties who had recovered from COVID-19. This chain links TRBV6-1 with TRBJ1-2; perhaps TRBD1 as D (6 bases). Sequenced sample: PBMCs or T cells enriched from blood (not recorded which). The CDR3 loop reads CASSEGARGYTF. The CDR3, as DNA: TGTGCCAGCAGTGAGGGGGCGCGTGGCTACACCTTC.